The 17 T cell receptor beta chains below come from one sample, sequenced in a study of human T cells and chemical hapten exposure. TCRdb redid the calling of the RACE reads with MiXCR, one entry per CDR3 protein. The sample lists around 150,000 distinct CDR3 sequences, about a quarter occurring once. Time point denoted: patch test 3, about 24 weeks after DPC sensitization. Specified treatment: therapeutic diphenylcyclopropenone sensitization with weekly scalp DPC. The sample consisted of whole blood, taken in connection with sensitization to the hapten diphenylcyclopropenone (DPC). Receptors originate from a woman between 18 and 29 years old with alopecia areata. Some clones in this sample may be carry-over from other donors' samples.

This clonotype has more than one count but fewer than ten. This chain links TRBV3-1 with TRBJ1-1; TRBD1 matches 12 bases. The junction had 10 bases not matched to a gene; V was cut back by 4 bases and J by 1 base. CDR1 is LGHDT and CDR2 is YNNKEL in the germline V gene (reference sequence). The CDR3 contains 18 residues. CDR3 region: CASSRIRDRGRRNTEAFF. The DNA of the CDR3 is TGTGCCAGCAGCCGTATCCGGGACAGGGGGCGGAGGAACACTGAAGCTTTCTTT.

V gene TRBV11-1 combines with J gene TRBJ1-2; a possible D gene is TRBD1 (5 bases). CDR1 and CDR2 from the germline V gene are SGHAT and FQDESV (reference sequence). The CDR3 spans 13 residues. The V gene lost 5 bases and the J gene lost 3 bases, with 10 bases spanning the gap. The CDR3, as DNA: TGTGCCAGCAGCAGACAGATTGACTATGGCTACACCTTC. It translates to CASSRQIDYGYTF.

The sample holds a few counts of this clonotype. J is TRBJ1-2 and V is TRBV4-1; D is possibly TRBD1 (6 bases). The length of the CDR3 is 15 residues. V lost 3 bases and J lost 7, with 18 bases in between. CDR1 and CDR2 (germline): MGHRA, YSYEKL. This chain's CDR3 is CASSQQDSPGSGYTF. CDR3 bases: TGCGCCAGCAGCCAGCAGGACAGCCCTGGAAGTGGCTACACCTTC.

This chain's CDR3 is CASSYRYPSTDTQYF. CDR3 in DNA: TGCGCCAGCAGCTATAGGTACCCTAGCACAGATACGCAGTATTTT. The chain carries TRBV5-1 and TRBJ2-3, with D unresolved. The CDR3 totals 15 residues. The germline V gene encodes CDR1 SGHRS and CDR2 YFSETQ. V lost 3 bases and J lost 0, with 11 bases in between. Full variable domain (remainder filled in from reference TRBV5-1 and TRBJ2-3): KAGVTQTPRYLIKTRGQQVTLSCSPISGHRSVSWYQQTPGQGLQFLFEYFSETQRNKGNFPGRFSGRQFSNSRSEMNVSTLELGDSALYLCASSYRYPSTDTQYFGPGTRLTVL.

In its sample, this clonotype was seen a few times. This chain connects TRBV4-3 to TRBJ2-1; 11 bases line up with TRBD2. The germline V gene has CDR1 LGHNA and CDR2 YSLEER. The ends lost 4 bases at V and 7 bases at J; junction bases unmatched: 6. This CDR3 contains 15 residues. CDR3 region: CASSLTSGSINEQFF. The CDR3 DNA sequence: TGCGCCAGCAGCCTCACTAGCGGGAGTATAAATGAGCAGTTCTTC.

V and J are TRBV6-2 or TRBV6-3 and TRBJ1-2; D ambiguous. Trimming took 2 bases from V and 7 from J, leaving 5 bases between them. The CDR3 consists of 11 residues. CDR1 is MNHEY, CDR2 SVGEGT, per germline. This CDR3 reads CASSYGVGYTF. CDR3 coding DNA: TGTGCCAGCAGTTACGGCGTTGGCTACACCTTC.

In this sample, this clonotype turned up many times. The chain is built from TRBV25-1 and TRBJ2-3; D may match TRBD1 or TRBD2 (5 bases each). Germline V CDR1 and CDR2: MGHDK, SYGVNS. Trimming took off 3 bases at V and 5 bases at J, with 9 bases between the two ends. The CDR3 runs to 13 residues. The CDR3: CASSETRGDTQYF. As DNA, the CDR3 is TGTGCCAGCAGTGAGACGAGGGGAGATACGCAGTATTTT.

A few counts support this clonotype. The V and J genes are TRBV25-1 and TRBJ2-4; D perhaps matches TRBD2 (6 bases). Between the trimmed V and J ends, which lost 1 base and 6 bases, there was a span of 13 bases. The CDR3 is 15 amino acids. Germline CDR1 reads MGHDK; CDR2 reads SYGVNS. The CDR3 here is CASSEWSGYRNIQYF. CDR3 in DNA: TGTGCCAGCAGTGAATGGAGCGGGTATCGAAACATTCAGTACTTC.

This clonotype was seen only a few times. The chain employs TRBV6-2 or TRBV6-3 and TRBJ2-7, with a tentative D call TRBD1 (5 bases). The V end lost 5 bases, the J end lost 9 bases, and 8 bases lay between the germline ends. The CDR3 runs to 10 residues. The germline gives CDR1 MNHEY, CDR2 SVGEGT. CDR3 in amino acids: CASSKGPQYF. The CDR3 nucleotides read TGTGCCAGCAGTAAGGGGCCGCAGTACTTC.

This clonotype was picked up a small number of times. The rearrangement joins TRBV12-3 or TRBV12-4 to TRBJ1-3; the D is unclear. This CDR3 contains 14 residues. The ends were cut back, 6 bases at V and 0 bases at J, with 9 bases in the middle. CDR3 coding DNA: TGTGCCAGCAGCTCAGCGAGCTCTGGAAACACCATATATTTT. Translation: CASSSASSGNTIYF.

CDR3 sequence: CATTASNQPQHF. The CDR3 bases are TGTGCCACGACAGCTAGCAATCAGCCCCAGCATTTT. The V and J genes are TRBV12-3 or TRBV12-4 and TRBJ1-5; weak D call: TRBD1 (5 bases). CDR3 size: 12 residues. Trimming removed 10 bases at V and 0 bases at J, with 7 bases between.

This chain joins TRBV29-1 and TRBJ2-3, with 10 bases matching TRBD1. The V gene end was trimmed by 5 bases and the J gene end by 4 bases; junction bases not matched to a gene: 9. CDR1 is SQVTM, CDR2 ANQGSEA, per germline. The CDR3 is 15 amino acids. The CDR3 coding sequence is TGCAGCGTTTTCGACAGGGGGCACCGGGCAGATACGCAGTATTTT. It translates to CSVFDRGHRADTQYF.

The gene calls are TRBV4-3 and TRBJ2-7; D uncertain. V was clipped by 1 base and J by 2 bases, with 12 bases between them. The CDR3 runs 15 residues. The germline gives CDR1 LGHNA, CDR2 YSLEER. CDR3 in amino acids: CASSQGHDGPYEQYF. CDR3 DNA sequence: TGCGCCAGCAGCCAAGGCCACGACGGCCCCTACGAGCAGTACTTC.

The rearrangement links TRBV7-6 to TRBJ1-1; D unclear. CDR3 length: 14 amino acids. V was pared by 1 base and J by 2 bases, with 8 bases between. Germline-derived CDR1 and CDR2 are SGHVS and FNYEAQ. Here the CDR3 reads CASSLGEGNTEAFF. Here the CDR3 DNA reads TGTGCCAGCAGCTTAGGGGAGGGCAACACTGAAGCTTTCTTT.

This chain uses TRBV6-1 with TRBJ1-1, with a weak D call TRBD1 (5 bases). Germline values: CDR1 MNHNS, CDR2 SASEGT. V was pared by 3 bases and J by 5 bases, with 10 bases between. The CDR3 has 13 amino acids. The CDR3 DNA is TGTGCCAGCAGTGAGGGACGGCCTACTGAAGCTTTCTTT. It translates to CASSEGRPTEAFF.

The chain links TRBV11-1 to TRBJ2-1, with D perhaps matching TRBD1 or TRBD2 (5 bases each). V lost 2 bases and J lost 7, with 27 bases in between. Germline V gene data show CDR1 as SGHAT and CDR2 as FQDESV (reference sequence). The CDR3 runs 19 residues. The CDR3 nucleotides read TGTGCCAGCAGCTTAATAGCTCGGGACCCGTCCTTCGGAGGTAATGAGCAGTTCTTC. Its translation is CASSLIARDPSFGGNEQFF.

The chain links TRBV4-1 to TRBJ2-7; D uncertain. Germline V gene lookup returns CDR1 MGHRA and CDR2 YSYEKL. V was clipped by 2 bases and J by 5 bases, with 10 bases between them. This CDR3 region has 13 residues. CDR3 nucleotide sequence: TGCGCCAGCAGCCAACTCGGAGAAAACGAGCAGTACTTC. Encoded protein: CASSQLGENEQYF.